This is a list of T cell receptor beta chains from one sample in a study of cytomegalovirus exposure and HLA in healthy donors. Libraries were prepared by immunoSEQ multiplex PCR; TCRdb keeps only in-frame clonotypes and omits some of them. The top ten hold around 1.6% of the sample, which has around 150,000 clones, 65% to 80% seen once. Input material: PBMCs. All receptors come from a human donor in good health. Both conserved end residues are part of each CDR3. The D gene is left open where the match is weak. The size entry is marked missing in some rows and otherwise reads once, few, many or a size class.

>TRBD2|TRBJ2-2|.|15|TRBV28
CASSLTLTGGGELFF
TGTGCCAGCAGTTTAACCCTTACGGGGGGCGGGGAGCTGTTTTTT
>TRBD2|TRBJ2-5|once|12|TRBV15
CATSRAGGEQYF
TGTGCCACCAGCAGAGCGGGGGGTGAGCAGTACTTC
>TRBD1|TRBJ2-1|.|13|TRBV5-4
CASSLGQINEQFF
TGTGCCAGCAGCCTGGGACAGATCAATGAGCAGTTCTTC
>TRBD2|TRBJ2-7|.|14|TRBV18
CASSADLAGPEQYF
TGTGCCAGCTCAGCAGACCTAGCGGGGCCAGAGCAGTACTTC
>.|TRBJ1-1|.|14|TRBV18
CASSPNTEHTEAFF
TGTGCCAGCTCTCCCAATACTGAACACACTGAAGCTTTCTTT
>.|TRBJ2-1|.|13|TRBV19
CASRENLNNEQFF
TGTGCCAGTAGAGAGAATCTAAACAATGAGCAGTTCTTC
>TRBD1|TRBJ2-2|.|15|TRBV6-5
CASSPITGGGGELFF
TGTGCCAGCAGTCCTATAACAGGGGGCGGGGGGGAGCTGTTTTTT
>.|TRBJ1-5|.|14|TRBV6-1
CASSDWGTGQPQHF
TGTGCCAGCAGTGATTGGGGGACTGGGCAGCCCCAGCATTTT
>TRBD2|TRBJ2-3|.|14|TRBV29-1
CSVPSGSHADTQYF
TGCAGCGTCCCAAGCGGGAGTCACGCAGATACGCAGTATTTT
>.|TRBJ2-7|.|15|TRBV18
CASSPGSSPAYEQYF
TGTGCCAGCTCACCAGGAAGCAGCCCAGCGTACGAGCAGTACTTC